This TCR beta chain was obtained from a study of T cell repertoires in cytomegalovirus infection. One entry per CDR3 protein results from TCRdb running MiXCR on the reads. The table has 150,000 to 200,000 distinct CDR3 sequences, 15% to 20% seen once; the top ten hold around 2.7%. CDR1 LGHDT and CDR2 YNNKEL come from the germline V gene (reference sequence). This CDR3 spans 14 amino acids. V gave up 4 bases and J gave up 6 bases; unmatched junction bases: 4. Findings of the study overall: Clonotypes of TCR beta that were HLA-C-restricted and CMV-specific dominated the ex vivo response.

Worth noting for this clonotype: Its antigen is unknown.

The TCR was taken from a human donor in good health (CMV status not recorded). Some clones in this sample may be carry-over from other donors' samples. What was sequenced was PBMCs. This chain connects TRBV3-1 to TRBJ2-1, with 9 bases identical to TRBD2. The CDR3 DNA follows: TGTGCCAGCAGCCCCCTAGCGGGGCGCAATGAGCAGTTCTTC. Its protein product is CASSPLAGRNEQFF.